Listed below are T cell receptor beta chains from one sample, sequenced in a study of response to subunit inactivated influenza vaccine. TCRdb reprocessed the RT-PCR reads with MiXCR, giving one entry per CDR3 protein. The table includes 800,000 to 1,000,000 distinct CDR3 sequences, approximately 22% detected once. Source: PBMCs from blood, taken less than 6 days after vaccination. The receptors were gathered from a man aged 50 to 59 who received an inactivated influenza vaccine. Both conserved end residues are part of each CDR3. D genes are given only for firm matches. Not every row has a clone size; where given, it reads once, few, many or a size class.

TRBJ1-6 many TRBD1 TRBV20-1 TGCAGTGCTAGATCCGGGACAGATAATTCACCCCTCCACTTT CSARSGTDNSPLHF
TRBJ2-1 NA NA TRBV27 TGTGCCAGCAGACCCAGGGGTGGTAGCAATGAGCAGTTCTTC CASRPRGGSNEQFF
TRBJ2-3 NA TRBD2 TRBV29-1 TGCAGCGGGCGGACTAGCGGGGCATCAGATACGCAGTATTTT CSGRTSGASDTQYF
TRBJ1-6 few TRBD1 TRBV20-1 TGCAGTGCTAGACCTGACAGGGCTTCACCCCTCCACTTT CSARPDRASPLHF
TRBJ2-7 NA NA TRBV15 TGTGCCACCAGCAGACCGGACGGGGCACCTACCTTC CATSRPDGAPTF
TRBJ2-5 few NA TRBV6-1 TGTGCCAGCAGTAAACGGGAGTGGCAAGAGACCCAGTACTTC CASSKREWQETQYF
TRBJ2-7 NA TRBD2 TRBV6-1 TGTGCCAGCAGTCCACGCGGGGGGCCCGGCTACGAGCAGTACTTC CASSPRGGPGYEQYF
TRBJ2-7 once TRBD2 TRBV20-1 TGCAGTGCTCGCCAGCGGCGGCGGGAGGCCTCCTACGAGCAGTACTTC CSARQRRREASYEQYF
TRBJ2-2 few NA TRBV20-1 TGCAGTGCCAATAAAGCGGTTCCGAACACCGGGGAGCTGTTTTTT CSANKAVPNTGELFF
TRBJ1-2 many NA TRBV7-9 TGTGCCAGCAGCTTAGCGTGGACCGGGACAATTGACTATGGCTACACCTTC CASSLAWTGTIDYGYTF
TRBJ2-7 NA NA TRBV29-1 TGCAGCGTTGTGGTGAGGGCACGGCGGGTCGAGCAGTACTTC CSVVVRARRVEQYF
TRBJ2-3 NA NA TRBV7-9 TGTGCCAGCAGCATGACAGCAAACCGGGTGGCAGATACGCAGTATTTT CASSMTANRVADTQYF
TRBJ2-7 few NA TRBV20-1 TGCAGTGCTAGAGCCTCAGCGCCCGAGCAGTACTTC CSARASAPEQYF
TRBJ2-1 few NA TRBV12-3/TRBV12-4 TGTGCCAGCAGTTTATGCTCGTGGTGGAGCTCCTACAATGAGCAGTTCTTC CASSLCSWWSSYNEQFF
TRBJ2-7 NA TRBD1 TRBV7-9 TGTGCCAGCAGCCCCCAGGGCAGGGGGATTAGCTACGAGCAGTACTTC CASSPQGRGISYEQYF
TRBJ1-1 NA NA TRBV27 TGTGCCAGCACCCTTATTGGGGGGGATACCACTGAAGCTTTCTTT CASTLIGGDTTEAFF
TRBJ1-1 many TRBD1 TRBV5-1 TGCGCCAGCGGCGGACAGGGGAACACTGAAGCTTTCTTT CASGGQGNTEAFF
TRBJ1-1 NA NA TRBV20-1 TGCAGTGCTAGAGACCCCCGGGACGGGATGAACACTGAAGCTTTCTTT CSARDPRDGMNTEAFF